A single sample is the source of the 3 T cell receptor beta chains below, sequenced in a study of CD8+ T cells in alopecia areata. Extracted RNA was reverse transcribed, and the resulting cDNA served as sequencing template. Data came from immunoSEQ multiplex PCR; TCRdb stores just in-frame clones and leaves some out. The table has about 150,000 clones, approximately 53% seen once. The specimen comprised CD8+ T cells sorted from blood, sampled at week 0. These receptors all come from a human donor with alopecia areata.

The chain recombines TRBV29-1 with TRBJ2-3; 10 nucleotides line up with TRBD1. This CDR3 has 14 residues. CDR1 is SQVTM and CDR2 is ANQGSEA in the germline V gene. The junction had 8 bases not matched to a gene; V was cut back by 8 bases and J by 3 bases. The CDR3 bases are TGCAGCCTAGTTGGGGACAGGGGTACAGATACGCAGTATTTT. This gives the protein CSLVGDRGTDTQYF.

V and J are TRBV29-1 and TRBJ2-7; D may be TRBD2 (5 bases). Germline V gene data show CDR1 as SQVTM and CDR2 as ANQGSEA. V shed 0 bases and J shed 1 base, with 13 bases lying between them. The length of the CDR3 is 15 residues. CDR3 amino acids: CSVEDPAAYSYEQYF. DNA for the CDR3: TGCAGCGTTGAAGATCCAGCGGCTTATTCCTACGAGCAGTACTTC.

This clone was observed a handful of times. The chain recombines TRBV29-1 with TRBJ1-2, with D possibly TRBD1 on 6 matching bases. The CDR3 is 14 residues long. The V gene lost 0 bases and the J gene lost 6 bases, with 14 bases spanning the gap. Germline V CDR1 and CDR2: SQVTM, ANQGSEA. CDR3 in amino acids: CSVEDNRDSNGYTF. CDR3 in DNA: TGCAGCGTTGAAGATAACAGGGACTCCAATGGCTACACCTTC.